The rows below give T cell receptor beta chains drawn from one sample of a study of blood T cell repertoires in COVID-19. Method: immunoSEQ multiplex PCR; TCRdb's copy keeps in-frame clones and lacks some. The sample consists of over 150,000 clones, about 80% of them appearing once. Sequenced sample: peripheral blood. These receptors were obtained from a woman older than 75 with acute or convalescent COVID-19. Both conserved end residues are part of each CDR3. A D gene is named only where the DNA matches it firmly. A clone size is listed for some rows: how often the clone was seen (once, few, many), or a class if it is expanded.

D gene: .; clone size: .; V gene: TRBV2; J gene: TRBJ2-6; CDR3 protein: CASRVTSSGANVLTF; CDR3 DNA: TGTGCCAGCAGGGTCACTAGCTCTGGGGCCAACGTCCTGACTTTC
D gene: .; clone size: .; V gene: TRBV6-5; J gene: TRBJ1-2; CDR3 protein: CASSTGSGGYTF; CDR3 DNA: TGTGCCAGCAGCACAGGGTCAGGTGGCTACACCTTC
D gene: TRBD2; clone size: once; V gene: TRBV5-1; J gene: TRBJ2-4; CDR3 protein: CASSPLLGRENIQYF; CDR3 DNA: TGCGCCAGCAGCCCTCTCCTTGGGAGGGAAAACATTCAGTACTTC
D gene: .; clone size: .; V gene: TRBV6-1; J gene: TRBJ1-5; CDR3 protein: CASSEAGQGGSNQPQHF; CDR3 DNA: TGTGCCAGCAGTGAAGCCGGGCAGGGTGGGTCCAATCAGCCCCAGCATTTT
D gene: TRBD2; clone size: few; V gene: TRBV5-1; J gene: TRBJ2-3; CDR3 protein: CASSFGLAGTDTQYF; CDR3 DNA: TGCGCCAGCAGCTTTGGACTAGCGGGTACAGATACGCAGTATTTT
D gene: .; clone size: .; V gene: TRBV19; J gene: TRBJ2-1; CDR3 protein: CASSLYNEQFF; CDR3 DNA: TGTGCCAGTAGTCTTTACAATGAGCAGTTCTTC
D gene: TRBD2; clone size: .; V gene: TRBV7-6; J gene: TRBJ2-2; CDR3 protein: CASSLGTSGRGSGELFF; CDR3 DNA: TGTGCCAGCAGCTTGGGGACTAGCGGGAGAGGGTCCGGGGAGCTGTTTTTT
D gene: .; clone size: .; V gene: TRBV6-5; J gene: TRBJ1-5; CDR3 protein: CATARDTNQPQHF; CDR3 DNA: TGTGCCACCGCTCGGGACACCAATCAGCCCCAGCATTTT
D gene: .; clone size: .; V gene: TRBV6-2/TRBV6-3; J gene: TRBJ2-2; CDR3 protein: CASSYSTPTGELFF; CDR3 DNA: TGTGCCAGCAGTTACTCCACACCCACCGGGGAGCTGTTTTTT
D gene: .; clone size: .; V gene: TRBV5-1; J gene: TRBJ2-1; CDR3 protein: CASSLFQGSYNEQFF; CDR3 DNA: TGCGCCAGCAGCTTGTTTCAGGGCTCCTACAATGAGCAGTTCTTC
D gene: .; clone size: .; V gene: TRBV10-1; J gene: TRBJ1-3; CDR3 protein: CASGGGPSGNTIYF; CDR3 DNA: TGCGCCAGCGGGGGGGGCCCCTCTGGAAACACCATATATTTT
D gene: .; clone size: .; V gene: TRBV7-9; J gene: TRBJ2-7; CDR3 protein: CASSFKPPSWASEQYF; CDR3 DNA: TGTGCCAGCAGCTTTAAGCCCCCCAGTTGGGCCTCCGAGCAGTACTTC
D gene: .; clone size: .; V gene: TRBV11-2; J gene: TRBJ2-1; CDR3 protein: CASSLEGGANNEQFF; CDR3 DNA: TGTGCCAGCAGCTTAGAGGGGGGAGCGAACAATGAGCAGTTCTTC
D gene: .; clone size: .; V gene: TRBV9; J gene: TRBJ2-2; CDR3 protein: CASSVEQGVVGELFF; CDR3 DNA: TGTGCCAGCAGCGTAGAACAGGGCGTTGTCGGGGAGCTGTTTTTT
D gene: TRBD2; clone size: .; V gene: TRBV2; J gene: TRBJ2-5; CDR3 protein: CASSPASGRVGTQYF; CDR3 DNA: TGTGCCAGCAGCCCAGCCAGCGGGAGGGTAGGGACCCAGTACTTC
D gene: TRBD1; clone size: .; V gene: TRBV7-2; J gene: TRBJ1-4; CDR3 protein: CASSKTGEGKLFF; CDR3 DNA: TGTGCCAGCAGCAAAACAGGGGAAGGAAAACTGTTTTTT
D gene: TRBD1; clone size: .; V gene: TRBV2; J gene: TRBJ1-1; CDR3 protein: CASNTGGANTEAFF; CDR3 DNA: TGTGCCAGCAATACAGGGGGCGCGAACACTGAAGCTTTCTTT
D gene: .; clone size: .; V gene: TRBV27; J gene: TRBJ2-2; CDR3 protein: CASSTTGFRGGELFF; CDR3 DNA: TGTGCCAGCAGTACAACAGGGTTCCGTGGCGGGGAGCTGTTTTTT
D gene: TRBD1; clone size: .; V gene: TRBV2; J gene: TRBJ1-5; CDR3 protein: CASRDRVQPQHF; CDR3 DNA: TGTGCCAGCAGAGACAGGGTTCAGCCCCAGCATTTT
D gene: .; clone size: .; V gene: TRBV19; J gene: TRBJ1-4; CDR3 protein: CASTLGGRRGEKLFF; CDR3 DNA: TGTGCCAGTACCCTGGGGGGACGGCGAGGTGAAAAACTGTTTTTT
D gene: TRBD1; clone size: .; V gene: TRBV29-1; J gene: TRBJ1-4; CDR3 protein: CSVSGQGATNEKLFF; CDR3 DNA: TGCAGCGTTTCCGGACAGGGTGCAACTAATGAAAAACTGTTTTTT
D gene: .; clone size: .; V gene: TRBV5-1; J gene: TRBJ1-1; CDR3 protein: CASGIDSENTEAFF; CDR3 DNA: TGCGCCAGCGGAATAGACAGCGAGAACACTGAAGCTTTCTTT
D gene: TRBD1; clone size: .; V gene: TRBV7-8; J gene: TRBJ2-7; CDR3 protein: CASSLTGDVYEQYF; CDR3 DNA: TGTGCCAGCAGTCTGACAGGGGATGTCTACGAGCAGTACTTC
D gene: .; clone size: .; V gene: TRBV21-1; J gene: TRBJ2-1; CDR3 protein: CASIDRDRPYNEQFF; CDR3 DNA: TGTGCCAGCATCGACCGGGACAGGCCCTATAATGAGCAGTTCTTC
D gene: TRBD1; clone size: .; V gene: TRBV29-1; J gene: TRBJ1-1; CDR3 protein: CSVQGESSEAFF; CDR3 DNA: TGCAGCGTTCAGGGGGAGAGCTCTGAAGCTTTCTTT
D gene: TRBD2; clone size: .; V gene: TRBV5-1; J gene: TRBJ2-7; CDR3 protein: CASRPGTTVYEQYF; CDR3 DNA: TGCGCCAGCCGCCCCGGGACTACCGTCTACGAGCAGTACTTC
D gene: TRBD2; clone size: few; V gene: TRBV5-4; J gene: TRBJ2-5; CDR3 protein: CASSLAGGTQETQYF; CDR3 DNA: TGTGCCAGCAGCTTGGCGGGGGGGACCCAAGAGACCCAGTACTTC
D gene: TRBD2; clone size: .; V gene: TRBV19; J gene: TRBJ2-5; CDR3 protein: CASSRTSGAQETQYF; CDR3 DNA: TGTGCCAGTAGCCGGACTAGCGGGGCCCAAGAGACCCAGTACTTC
D gene: TRBD2; clone size: .; V gene: TRBV18; J gene: TRBJ2-1; CDR3 protein: CASSQTSGISMGEQFF; CDR3 DNA: TGTGCCAGCTCACAGACTAGCGGGATTTCGATGGGTGAGCAGTTCTTC
D gene: TRBD1; clone size: few; V gene: TRBV6-6; J gene: TRBJ2-7; CDR3 protein: CASRLTPGQGAYEQYF; CDR3 DNA: TGTGCCAGCAGGTTAACACCGGGACAGGGGGCTTACGAGCAGTACTTC
D gene: .; clone size: .; V gene: TRBV7-2; J gene: TRBJ1-2; CDR3 protein: CASSSSSGTPSDYGYTF; CDR3 DNA: TGTGCCAGCAGCTCATCTTCCGGGACACCTTCGGACTATGGCTACACCTTC
D gene: .; clone size: .; V gene: TRBV19; J gene: TRBJ1-1; CDR3 protein: CASTLRGNTEAFF; CDR3 DNA: TGTGCCAGTACGCTCAGGGGGAACACTGAAGCTTTCTTT